These 32 T cell receptor beta chains came from one sample sequenced in a study of response to subunit inactivated influenza vaccine. TCRdb re-derived calls from the RT-PCR reads in MiXCR, one entry per CDR3 protein. The table includes about 190,000 distinct CDR3 sequences, 13% to 15% detected once. Source: CD8+ T cells sorted from PBMCs, taken 5 to 6 days after vaccination. These receptor sequences come from a man aged 45 to 65 who received an inactivated influenza vaccine.

This rearrangement joins TRBV6-5 to TRBJ2-7; D possibly corresponds to TRBD2 (5 bases). This CDR3 spans 16 amino acids. Germline V lookup: CDR1 MNHEY, CDR2 SVGAGI. The ends were cut back, 2 bases at V and 5 bases at J, with 19 bases in the middle. CDR3 DNA: TGTGCCAGCAGTTACGGCGCGGACTTTGAAAGACACGAGCAGTACTTC. It yields the protein CASSYGADFERHEQYF.

V usage is TRBV29-1 and J usage is TRBJ2-2; D is possibly TRBD1 or TRBD2 (5 bases each). The ends were cut back, 3 bases at V and 5 bases at J, with 19 bases in the middle. This CDR3 contains 16 residues. In germline, CDR1 is SQVTM, CDR2 ANQGSEA. The CDR3 region has the DNA TGCAGCGTTGAGGGGCGGGCAGGGTCGGGGACCGGGGAGCTGTTTTTT. Translation: CSVEGRAGSGTGELFF.

The chain carries TRBV4-3 and TRBJ2-7; D unresolved. Trimming shortened V by 0 bases and J by 2 bases, and 8 bases separated the two germline ends. Germline CDR1 and CDR2: LGHNA and YSLEER. The CDR3 has 14 residues. CDR3 protein: CASSQEIATYEQYF. The CDR3 nucleotides are TGCGCCAGCAGCCAAGAGATCGCCACCTACGAGCAGTACTTC.

The chain employs TRBV13 and TRBJ2-1, with D possibly TRBD1 on 5 matching bases. The CDR3 runs 12 residues. V lost 7 bases and J lost 7, with 11 bases in between. CDR1 and CDR2 (germline): PRHDT, FYEKMQ (reference sequence). In nucleotides, the CDR3 is TGTGCCAGCACCGCGACAGAGAATGAGCAGTTCTTC. Translating gives CASTATENEQFF.

This clonotype was seen more than once but under ten times. The chain has TRBV7-8 and TRBJ2-1; D is uncertain. The ends were cut back, 1 base at V and 2 bases at J, with 3 bases in the middle. The length of the CDR3 is 13 residues. The V gene's germline CDR1 is SGHVS and CDR2 FQNEAQ. The CDR3 nucleotides read TGTGCCAGCAGCTTAGAACCCTACAATGAGCAGTTCTTC. As protein: CASSLEPYNEQFF. Full variable domain (remainder filled in from reference TRBV7-8 and TRBJ2-1): GAGVSQSPRYKVAKRGQDVALRCDPISGHVSLFWYQQALGQGPEFLTYFQNEAQLDKSGLPSDRFFAERPEGSVSTLKIQRTQQEDSAVYLCASSLEPYNEQFFGPGTRLTVL.

The CDR3 reads CATATLATTDTQYF. CDR3 DNA sequence: TGTGCCACCGCGACACTAGCGACGACAGATACGCAGTATTTT. The J gene is TRBJ2-3, the V gene TRBV24-1, with 7 bases lining up with TRBD2. CDR1 KGHDR and CDR2 SFDVKD come from the germline V gene. The J segment lost 3 bases and the V segment lost 9 bases, leaving 8 bases of the junction unmatched. This CDR3 spans 14 amino acids.

This chain links TRBV14 with TRBJ2-7; D not resolved. CDR1 is SGHDN and CDR2 is FVKESK in the germline V gene. There are 13 residues in the CDR3. V was clipped by 3 bases and J by 5 bases, with 11 bases between them. CDR3 DNA sequence: TGTGCCAGCAGCCAGTTTAGCACAGACGAGCAGTACTTC. It encodes CASSQFSTDEQYF.

This clonotype was counted ten times or more. The rearrangement uses TRBV12-3 or TRBV12-4 and TRBJ2-7; D gene uncertain. With 3 bases removed from V and 6 bases from J, the gap between germline ends came to 18 bases. The CDR3 is made up of 15 amino acids. CDR3 amino acids: CASSFGSMGITEQYF. CDR3 DNA sequence: TGTGCCAGCAGTTTTGGGTCAATGGGTATAACCGAGCAGTACTTC.

The chain carries TRBV12-3 or TRBV12-4 and TRBJ2-1; 9 nucleotides match TRBD2. The CDR3 totals 15 residues. V trimming: 5 bases; J trimming: 5 bases; junction bases outside the gene matches: 7. This CDR3 is CASSPTGLANNEQFF. Written as DNA, the CDR3 is TGTGCCAGCAGTCCGACGGGACTAGCAAACAATGAGCAGTTCTTC.

This clonotype was seen many times. This sequence joins TRBV2 and TRBJ2-2, with 12 nucleotides matching TRBD2. The CDR3 runs to 14 residues. Germline V gives CDR1 SNHLY, CDR2 FYNNEI. J was trimmed by 5 bases and V by 7 bases; bases with no gene match: 2. CDR3 sequence (DNA): TGTGCCAGCAAGACTAGCGGGGGAACCGGGGAGCTGTTTTTT. Encoded protein: CASKTSGGTGELFF.

The chain is built from TRBV7-7 and TRBJ2-7, with 11 bases identical to TRBD1. J was trimmed by 6 bases and V by 3 bases; bases with no gene match: 4. CDR3 length: 14 residues. Germline assignment: CDR1 SSHAT and CDR2 FNYEAQ (reference sequence). As DNA, the CDR3 is TGTGCCAGCAGCTTGGCCGGGACAGGGGGCGAGCAGTACTTC. It encodes CASSLAGTGGEQYF.

V usage is TRBV10-3 and J usage is TRBJ1-5; tentative D call: TRBD1 (5 bases). Germline assignment: CDR1 ENHRY and CDR2 SYGVKD. V shed 3 bases and J shed 0 bases, with 12 bases lying between them. The CDR3 runs 16 residues. The CDR3 coding sequence is TGTGCCATCAGTGACGGTGGGACCGATAGCAATCAGCCCCAGCATTTT. Its translation: CAISDGGTDSNQPQHF.

This clonotype was detected ten times or more. This rearrangement joins TRBV12-3 or TRBV12-4 to TRBJ2-1; D may be TRBD1 (6 bases). CDR3 length: 17 amino acids. V dropped 6 bases and J dropped 0 bases, with 18 bases sitting between them. The CDR3 DNA reads as TGTGCCAGCAGATCAAGGCCCAGGGGCAGCTCCTACAATGAGCAGTTCTTC. This codes for CASRSRPRGSSYNEQFF.

In its sample, this clonotype was seen a few times. The genes are TRBV20-1 and TRBJ2-5, with D unclear. The CDR3 spans 13 residues. CDR1 DFQATT and CDR2 SNEGSKA come from the germline V gene (reference sequence). The V end lost 3 bases, the J end lost 5 bases, and 13 bases lay between the germline ends. CDR3 loop: CSASGPRPETQYF. The CDR3 region has the DNA TGCAGTGCTAGTGGTCCTCGGCCGGAGACCCAGTACTTC.

The chain combines TRBV3-1 with TRBJ2-7, with TRBD2 matching 15 bases. In germline, CDR1 is LGHDT, CDR2 YNNKEL (reference sequence). This CDR3 has 17 residues. The J segment lost 3 bases and the V segment lost 1 base, leaving 4 bases of the junction unmatched. The CDR3 loop reads CASSQGTSGRAVYEQYF. The CDR3 bases are TGTGCCAGCAGCCAAGGGACTAGCGGGAGGGCTGTCTACGAGCAGTACTTC.

The rearrangement uses TRBV28 and TRBJ2-1; the match to TRBD2 covers 8 bases. Unmatched junction bases numbered 8, after V lost 6 bases and J lost 7 bases. CDR1 MDHEN and CDR2 SYDVKM come from the germline V gene. This CDR3 has 14 amino acids. The chain's CDR3 is CASRPGRARNEQFF. CDR3 sequence (DNA): TGTGCCAGCAGGCCCGGGAGGGCCAGGAATGAGCAGTTCTTC.

This clonotype occurred a few times. V usage is TRBV20-1 and J usage is TRBJ2-7, with D perhaps TRBD2 (6 bases). Trimming removed 6 bases from V and 3 bases from J, with 18 bases in between. The germline V gene has CDR1 DFQATT and CDR2 SNEGSKA (reference sequence). CDR3 length: 14 residues. The CDR3: CSAGGRLGFYEQYF. The DNA of the CDR3 is TGCAGTGCCGGGGGTCGTCTGGGCTTCTACGAGCAGTACTTC.

The rearrangement uses TRBV7-9 and TRBJ2-5; 10 nucleotides line up with TRBD1. The germline CDR1 and CDR2 sequences are SEHNR and FQNEAQ (reference sequence). Trimming cost V 7 bases and J 4 bases; bases outside gene matches: 12. The CDR3 extends over 16 amino acids. CDR3 amino acids: CASTYPGTGVGETQYF. The CDR3 bases are TGTGCCAGCACCTACCCGGGGACAGGGGTTGGAGAGACCCAGTACTTC.

The chain links TRBV11-2 to TRBJ2-5; TRBD1 is a possible D gene (6 bases). Germline CDR1 SGHAT, CDR2 FQNNGV. The CDR3 is 15 amino acids. V was shortened by 1 base and J by 5 bases, with 14 bases between the two germline ends. The CDR3 reads CASSLVLQGMETQYF. CDR3 coding DNA: TGTGCCAGCAGCTTAGTATTACAGGGTATGGAGACCCAGTACTTC. The full variable domain, rest sourced from reference TRBV11-2 and TRBJ2-5, is EAGVAQSPRYKIIEKRQSVAFWCNPISGHATLYWYQQILGQGPKLLIQFQNNGVVDDSQLPKDRFSAERLKGVDSTLKIQPAKLEDSAVYLCASSLVLQGMETQYFGPGTRLLVL.

This clonotype turned up a few times. The DNA of the CDR3 is TGTGCCAGCAGCCACCGACTAGCGGGGAGCACAGATACGCAGTATTTT. Protein product: CASSHRLAGSTDTQYF. The V gene is TRBV14, the J gene TRBJ2-3, with TRBD2 identical over 11 bases. V trimming: 3 bases; J trimming: 0 bases; junction bases outside the gene matches: 2. This CDR3 is 16 amino acids long. In germline, CDR1 is SGHDN, CDR2 FVKESK.

The CDR3 region is CASSQLYPGGVGYGYTF. The CDR3 bases are TGTGCCAGCAGCCAACTCTACCCAGGGGGCGTAGGCTATGGCTACACCTTC. The chain is built from TRBV14 and TRBJ1-2; 8 bases agree with TRBD1. V was pared by 2 bases and J by 4 bases, with 12 bases of the junction left unmatched. CDR3 length equals 17 residues. Germline loops: CDR1 SGHDN, CDR2 FVKESK.

This clonotype occurred many times. The chain uses TRBV6-5 and TRBJ2-5; D is possibly TRBD2 (5 bases). Germline loops: CDR1 MNHEY, CDR2 SVGAGI. CDR3 size: 11 residues. V was clipped by 4 bases and J by 9 bases, with 9 bases between them. CDR3 residues: CASSSTGAQYF. CDR3 sequence (DNA): TGTGCCAGCAGTTCCACCGGGGCCCAGTACTTC.

The rearrangement uses TRBV29-1 and TRBJ2-1; D gene uncertain. CDR3 length equals 12 residues. CDR1 and CDR2 from the germline V gene are SQVTM and ANQGSEA. Between the trimmed V and J ends, which lost 0 bases and 3 bases, there was a span of 3 bases. In nucleotides, the CDR3 is TGCAGCGTTGAAGATCTCTACAATGAGCAGTTCTTC. Residues: CSVEDLYNEQFF.

This clonotype appeared a few times. The CDR3 sequence is CASSESGWREQFF. CDR3 DNA: TGCGCCAGCAGTGAGTCGGGCTGGAGGGAGCAGTTCTTC. The chain carries TRBV10-2 and TRBJ2-1, with D possibly matching TRBD2 (5 bases). The CDR3 loop spans 13 amino acids. Trimming took 0 bases from V and 10 from J, leaving 10 bases between them. Germline V CDR1 and CDR2: WSHSY, SAAADI.

This chain uses TRBV7-9 with TRBJ2-3, with TRBD2 identical over 11 bases. The germline V gene has CDR1 SEHNR and CDR2 FQNEAQ (reference sequence). The CDR3 has 13 amino acids. Losses at the gene ends were 4 bases for V and 10 bases for J; bases not matched to a gene: 4. The CDR3 bases are TGTGCCAGCAGCTCAACGACTAGCGGGGCGCAGTATTTT. The encoded protein is CASSSTTSGAQYF.

This chain connects TRBV30 to TRBJ2-7, with 10 bases fitting TRBD2. Germline V gene lookup returns CDR1 GTSNPN and CDR2 SVGIG (reference sequence). This CDR3 has 15 amino acids. The V segment lost 4 bases and the J segment 2 bases; nucleotides outside the gene matches: 8. CDR3 bases: TGTGCCTGGACAAAGATAGCGGGGGGTGCCTACGAGCAGTACTTC. Translating it yields CAWTKIAGGAYEQYF. Based on the CDR3 plus reference TRBV30 and TRBJ2-7, the full variable domain is SQTIHQWPATLVQPVGSPLSLECTVEGTSNPNLYWYRQAAGRGLQLLFYSVGIGQISSEVPQNLSASRPQDRQFILSSKKLLLSDSGFYLCAWTKIAGGAYEQYFGPGTRLTVT.

The chain is built from TRBV4-2 and TRBJ2-3; TRBD2 agrees at 9 bases. Germline trimming cut 3 bases from V and 1 base from J; bases unmatched to any gene: 5. Germline CDR1 LGHNA, CDR2 YNFKEQ. The CDR3 extends over 16 amino acids. The CDR3 sequence: CASSHNSGSGTDTQYF. The DNA of the CDR3 is TGTGCCAGCAGCCACAATAGCGGGAGCGGCACAGATACGCAGTATTTT.

This clonotype turned up a few times. V usage is TRBV12-3 or TRBV12-4 and J usage is TRBJ2-7, with 9 bases identical to TRBD1. The CDR3 contains 16 residues. Trimming cost V 4 bases and J 2 bases; bases outside gene matches: 9. The CDR3 DNA sequence: TGTGCCAGCAGTTGCACCGGGACAGGGAAGACCTACGAGCAGTACTTC. Its translation: CASSCTGTGKTYEQYF.

The chain carries TRBV24-1 and TRBJ2-3; D might be TRBD1 or TRBD2, each matching 5 bases. V gave up 2 bases and J gave up 6 bases, with 8 bases separating them. There are 13 residues in the CDR3. Germline loops: CDR1 KGHDR, CDR2 SFDVKD. CDR3 amino acids: CATSDSGADTQYF. CDR3 bases: TGTGCCACCAGTGATTCCGGGGCCGATACGCAGTATTTT.

This chain joins TRBV5-1 and TRBJ1-1; 10 bases are shared with TRBD1. V trimming: 0 bases; J trimming: 0 bases; junction bases outside the gene matches: 5. CDR1 SGHRS and CDR2 YFSETQ come from the germline V gene. The CDR3 has 17 residues. The DNA of the CDR3 is TGCGCCAGCAGCTTGGTTTGGACAGGGGGGTTGAACACTGAAGCTTTCTTT. This translates into CASSLVWTGGLNTEAFF.

The CDR3 reads CASSQMEGGFGANVLTF. The CDR3 DNA reads as TGTGCCAGCAGCCAGATGGAGGGGGGGTTTGGGGCCAACGTCCTGACTTTC. The chain is built from TRBV7-9 and TRBJ2-6, with a possible D match to TRBD2 (7 bases). CDR1 SEHNR and CDR2 FQNEAQ come from the germline V gene (reference sequence). The CDR3 has 17 residues. V lost 5 bases and J 3 bases, leaving 17 bases between the germline ends.

This clonotype was detected a few times. The chain has TRBV12-3 or TRBV12-4 and TRBJ2-7; the D gene is possibly TRBD2 (5 bases). This CDR3 spans 14 amino acids. The V end lost 1 base, the J end lost 3 bases, and 10 bases lay between the germline ends. The CDR3 reads CASSLVGSGYEQYF. In nucleotides, the CDR3 is TGTGCCAGCAGTTTAGTGGGCAGCGGCTACGAGCAGTACTTC.